This TCR beta chain was sequenced during a study of Ad26.COV2.S vaccination and SARS-CoV-2 variants. The V gene's germline CDR1 is SGHRS and CDR2 YFSETQ. The V end was cut by 7 bases, the J end by 5 bases, with 18 bases between. The CDR3 is made up of 14 amino acids. Assay used: immunoSEQ multiplex PCR; TCRdb lists only in-frame clones, some missing. The table lists tens of thousands of clones, about 80% of them singletons. The sequence came from a human donor who had recovered from COVID-19. The material sequenced was peripheral blood, taken after recovery from COVID-19. The chain joins TRBV5-1 to TRBJ1-1; maybe TRBD1 (5 bases). The CDR3 is CASGMPTSGTEAFF. CDR3 DNA: TGCGCCAGCGGTATGCCGACGTCAGGGACTGAAGCTTTCTTT.